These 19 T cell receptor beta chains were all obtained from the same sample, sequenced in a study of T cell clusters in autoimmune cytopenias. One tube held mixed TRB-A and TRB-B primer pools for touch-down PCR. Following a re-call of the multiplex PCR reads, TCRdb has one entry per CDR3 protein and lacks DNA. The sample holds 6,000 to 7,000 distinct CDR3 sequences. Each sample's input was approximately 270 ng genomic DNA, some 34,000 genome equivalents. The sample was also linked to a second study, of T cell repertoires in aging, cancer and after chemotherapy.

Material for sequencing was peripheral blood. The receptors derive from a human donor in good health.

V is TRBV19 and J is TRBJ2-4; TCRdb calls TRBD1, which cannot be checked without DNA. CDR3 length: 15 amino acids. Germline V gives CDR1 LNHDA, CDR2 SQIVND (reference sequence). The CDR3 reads CASSSQGTAKNIQYF. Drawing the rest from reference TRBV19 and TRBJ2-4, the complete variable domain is DGGITQSPKYLFRKEGQNVTLSCEQNLNHDAMYWYRQDPGQGLRLIYYSQIVNDFQKGDIAEGYSVSREKKESFPLTVTSAQKNPTAFYLCASSSQGTAKNIQYFGAGTRLSVL.

The CDR3 spells CASSSLGTSGREYPYEQYF. The chain is built from TRBV7-9 and TRBJ2-7; TCRdb selects TRBD2, and the lack of DNA leaves this call unchecked. The CDR3 contains 19 residues. CDR1 SEHNR and CDR2 FQNEAQ come from the germline V gene (reference sequence).

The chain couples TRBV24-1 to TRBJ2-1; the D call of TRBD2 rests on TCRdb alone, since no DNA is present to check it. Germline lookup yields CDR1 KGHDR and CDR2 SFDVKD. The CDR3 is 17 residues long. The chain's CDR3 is CATSDLRTSGGGNEQFF.

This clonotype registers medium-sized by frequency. This CDR3 is CSVEWLVLGNEQFF. The chain uses TRBV29-1 and TRBJ2-1. CDR3 length: 14 amino acids. CDR1 and CDR2 (germline): SQVTM, ANQGSEA.

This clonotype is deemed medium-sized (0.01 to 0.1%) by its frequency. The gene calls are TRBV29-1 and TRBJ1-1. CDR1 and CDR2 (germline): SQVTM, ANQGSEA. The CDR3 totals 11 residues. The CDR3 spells CSVRGGAEAFF.

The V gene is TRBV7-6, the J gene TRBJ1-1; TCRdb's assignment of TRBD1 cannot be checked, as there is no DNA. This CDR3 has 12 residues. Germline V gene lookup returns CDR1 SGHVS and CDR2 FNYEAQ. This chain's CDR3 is CASSLSRAEAFF.

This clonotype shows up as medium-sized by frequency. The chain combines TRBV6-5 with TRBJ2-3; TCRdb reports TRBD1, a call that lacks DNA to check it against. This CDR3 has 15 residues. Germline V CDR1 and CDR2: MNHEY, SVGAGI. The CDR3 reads CASSYEGAQADTQYF.

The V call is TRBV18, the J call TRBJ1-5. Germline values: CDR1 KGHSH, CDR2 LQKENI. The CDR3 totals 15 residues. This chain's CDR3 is CASSPRDGTNQPQHF.

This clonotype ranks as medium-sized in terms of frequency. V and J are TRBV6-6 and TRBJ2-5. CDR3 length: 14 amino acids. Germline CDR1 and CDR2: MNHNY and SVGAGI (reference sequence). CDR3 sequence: CASSYSNVQETQYF.

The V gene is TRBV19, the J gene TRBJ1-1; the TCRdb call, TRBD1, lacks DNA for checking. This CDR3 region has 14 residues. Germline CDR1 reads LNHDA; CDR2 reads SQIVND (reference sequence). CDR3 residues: CASSSHGTGLGAFF.

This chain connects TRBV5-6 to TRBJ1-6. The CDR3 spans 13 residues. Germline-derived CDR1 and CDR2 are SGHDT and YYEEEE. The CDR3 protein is CASSLDPYSPLHF.

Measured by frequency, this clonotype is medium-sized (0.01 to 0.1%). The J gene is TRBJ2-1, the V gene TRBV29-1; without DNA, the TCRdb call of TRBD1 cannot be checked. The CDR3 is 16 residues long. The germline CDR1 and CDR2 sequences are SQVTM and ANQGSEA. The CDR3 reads CSVENSRDRGFGEQFF.

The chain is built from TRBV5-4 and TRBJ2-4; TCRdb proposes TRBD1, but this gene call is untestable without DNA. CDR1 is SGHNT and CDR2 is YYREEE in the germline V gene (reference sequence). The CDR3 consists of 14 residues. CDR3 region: CASSKGTELNIQYF.

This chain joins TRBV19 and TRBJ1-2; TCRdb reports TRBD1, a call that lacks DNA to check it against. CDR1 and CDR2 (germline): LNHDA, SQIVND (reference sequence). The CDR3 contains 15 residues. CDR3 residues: CASSARWTSNYGYTF.

CDR3 amino acids: CASSLRSGGNTEAFF. The J gene is TRBJ1-1, the V gene TRBV12-3 or TRBV12-4. The CDR3 is made up of 15 amino acids.

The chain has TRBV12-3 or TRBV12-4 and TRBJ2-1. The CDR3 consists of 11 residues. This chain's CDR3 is CASSLANEQFF.

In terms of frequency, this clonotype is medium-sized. The CDR3 protein is CASSMFSGGEQFF. J is TRBJ2-1 and V is TRBV19. Germline-derived CDR1 and CDR2 are LNHDA and SQIVND (reference sequence). This CDR3 is 13 amino acids long.

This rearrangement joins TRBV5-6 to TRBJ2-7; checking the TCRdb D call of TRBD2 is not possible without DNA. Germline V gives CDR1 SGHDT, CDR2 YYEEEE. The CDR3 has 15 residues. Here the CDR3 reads CASSLAGAGAYEQYF.

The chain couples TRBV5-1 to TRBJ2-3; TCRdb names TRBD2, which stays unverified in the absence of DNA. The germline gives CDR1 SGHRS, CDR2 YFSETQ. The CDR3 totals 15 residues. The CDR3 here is CASSQLAGGPDTQYF.